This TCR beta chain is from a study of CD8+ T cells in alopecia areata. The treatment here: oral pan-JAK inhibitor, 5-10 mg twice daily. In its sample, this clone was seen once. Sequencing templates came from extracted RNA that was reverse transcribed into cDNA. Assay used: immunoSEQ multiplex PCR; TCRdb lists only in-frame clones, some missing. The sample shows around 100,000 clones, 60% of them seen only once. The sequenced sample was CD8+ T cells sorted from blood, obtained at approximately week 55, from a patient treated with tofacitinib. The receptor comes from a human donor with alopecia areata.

For the CDR3, the DNA is TGTGCCAGCAGTGGCGTTACACACTACGAGCAGTACTTC. Translating gives CASSGVTHYEQYF. V usage is TRBV2 and J usage is TRBJ2-7; D call uncertain. V dropped 4 bases and J dropped 3 bases, with 10 bases sitting between them. Germline V gene sequence: CDR1 SNHLY, CDR2 FYNNEI. The CDR3 runs 13 residues.